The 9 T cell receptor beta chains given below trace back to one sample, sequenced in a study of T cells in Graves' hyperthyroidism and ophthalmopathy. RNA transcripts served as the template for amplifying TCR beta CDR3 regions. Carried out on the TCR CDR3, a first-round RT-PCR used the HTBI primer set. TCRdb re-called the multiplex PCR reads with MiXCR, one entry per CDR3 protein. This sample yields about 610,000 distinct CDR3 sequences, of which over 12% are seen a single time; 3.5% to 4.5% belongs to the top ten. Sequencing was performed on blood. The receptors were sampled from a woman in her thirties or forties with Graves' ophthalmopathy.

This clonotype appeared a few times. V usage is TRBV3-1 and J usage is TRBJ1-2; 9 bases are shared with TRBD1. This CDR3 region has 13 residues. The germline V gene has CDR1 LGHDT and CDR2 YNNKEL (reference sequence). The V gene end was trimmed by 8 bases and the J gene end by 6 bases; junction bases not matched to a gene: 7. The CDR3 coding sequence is TGTGCCAGCGGTCTAGGACAGGGGAATGGCTACACCTTC. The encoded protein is CASGLGQGNGYTF.

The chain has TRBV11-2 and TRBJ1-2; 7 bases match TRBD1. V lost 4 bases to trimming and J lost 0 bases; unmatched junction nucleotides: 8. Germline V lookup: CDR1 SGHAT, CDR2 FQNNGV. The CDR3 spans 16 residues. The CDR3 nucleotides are TGTGCCAGCAGCTCATCGGACAGGTCGTCTAACTATGGCTACACCTTC. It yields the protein CASSSSDRSSNYGYTF.

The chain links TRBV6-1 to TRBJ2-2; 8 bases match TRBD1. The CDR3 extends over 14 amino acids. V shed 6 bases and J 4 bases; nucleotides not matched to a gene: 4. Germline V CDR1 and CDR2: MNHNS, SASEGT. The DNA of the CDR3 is TGTGCCAGCAGGCTGACAGGGGCCACCGGGGAGCTGTTTTTT. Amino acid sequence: CASRLTGATGELFF.

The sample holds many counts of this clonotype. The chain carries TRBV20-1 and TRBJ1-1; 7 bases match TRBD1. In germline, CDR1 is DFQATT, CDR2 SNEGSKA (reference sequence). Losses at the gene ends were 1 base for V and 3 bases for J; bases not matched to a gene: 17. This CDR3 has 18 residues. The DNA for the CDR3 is TGCAGTGCTAGAGTTGGGTTAGGTAGAGGGGGCGCTGACACTGAAGCTTTCTTT. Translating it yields CSARVGLGRGGADTEAFF.

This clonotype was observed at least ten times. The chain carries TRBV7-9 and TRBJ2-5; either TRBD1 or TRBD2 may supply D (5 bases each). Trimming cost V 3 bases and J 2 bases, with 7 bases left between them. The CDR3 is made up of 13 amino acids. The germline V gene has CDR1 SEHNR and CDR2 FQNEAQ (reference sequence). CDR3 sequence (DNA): TGTGCCAGCAGCTTGTGGGGGCAAGAGACCCAGTACTTC. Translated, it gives CASSLWGQETQYF. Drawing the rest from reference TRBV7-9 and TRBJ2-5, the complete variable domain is DTGVSQNPRHKITKRGQNVTFRCDPISEHNRLYWYRQTLGQGPEFLTYFQNEAQLEKSRLLSDRFSAERPKGSFSTLEIQRTEQGDSAMYLCASSLWGQETQYFGPGTRLLVL.

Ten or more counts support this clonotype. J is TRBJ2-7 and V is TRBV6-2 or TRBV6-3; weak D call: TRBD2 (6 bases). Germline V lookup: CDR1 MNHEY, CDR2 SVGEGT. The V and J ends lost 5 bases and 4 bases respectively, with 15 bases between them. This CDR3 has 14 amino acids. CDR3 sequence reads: CASSRRDFIYEQYF. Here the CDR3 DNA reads TGTGCCAGCAGTCGCCGGGACTTTATATACGAGCAGTACTTC.

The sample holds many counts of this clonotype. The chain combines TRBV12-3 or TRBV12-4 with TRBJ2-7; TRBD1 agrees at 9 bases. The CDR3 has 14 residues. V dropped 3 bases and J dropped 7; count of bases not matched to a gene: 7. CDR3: CASSFGQGTWEQYF. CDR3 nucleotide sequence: TGTGCCAGCAGTTTTGGACAGGGGACGTGGGAGCAGTACTTC.

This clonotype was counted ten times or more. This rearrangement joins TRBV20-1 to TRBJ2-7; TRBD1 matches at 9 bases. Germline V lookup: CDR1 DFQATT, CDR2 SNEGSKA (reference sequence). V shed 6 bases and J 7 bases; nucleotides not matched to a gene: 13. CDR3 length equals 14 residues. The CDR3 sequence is CSAIVQGAMGEQYF. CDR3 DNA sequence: TGCAGTGCCATAGTACAGGGGGCTATGGGGGAGCAGTACTTC.

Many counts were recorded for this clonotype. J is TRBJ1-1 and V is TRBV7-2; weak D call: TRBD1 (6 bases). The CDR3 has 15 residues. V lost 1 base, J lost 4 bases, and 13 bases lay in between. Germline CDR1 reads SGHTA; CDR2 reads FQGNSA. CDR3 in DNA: TGTGCCAGCAGCTTAGGGGGGGGGCCCGCCACTGAAGCTTTCTTT. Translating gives CASSLGGGPATEAFF.